This T cell receptor (beta chain) was recovered during a study of identical twins. Study results and caveats: Insertions were reduced in abundant cord blood beta clonotypes but not in memory repertoires. Researchers reported excess low generation probability among twin-shared out-of-frame alpha sequences. Surplus twin overlap in beta out-of-frame sequences was less pronounced.

V dropped 3 bases and J dropped 4 bases, with 12 bases sitting between them. From germline, CDR1 is SQVTM and CDR2 ANQGSEA. The CDR3 runs 13 residues. Template switching created a universal primer site, and the cDNA included unique molecular identifiers. TCRdb used MiXCR to reprocess the 5' RACE reads, holding one entry per CDR3 protein. In the table there are some 500,000 distinct CDR3 sequences, about 14% of which are singletons. This clonotype has at least ten counts. Its antigen is still unknown. Another study also made use of these data, one on yellow fever vaccine responses in identical twins.

The chain links TRBV29-1 to TRBJ1-1; maybe TRBD1 (5 bases). Specimen: CD4+ T cells sorted from blood. This receptor was taken from a woman under 30 in good health. CDR3 in DNA: TGCAGCGTTGAGTTGGCCAGGGTCACTGAAGCTTTCTTT. Protein: CSVELARVTEAFF.